The rows below give T cell receptor beta chains drawn from one sample of a study of T cell responses to AZD1222 COVID-19 vaccine. The assay was immunoSEQ multiplex PCR, and TCRdb's table has in-frame clones only and misses some. The sample yields roughly 140,000 clones, 90% to 95% seen once. This specimen was peripheral blood, taken on day 0 of AZD1222 vaccination. The source is an adult in good health. The CDR3 runs from the conserved cysteine through the conserved F or W. A D gene is named only where the DNA matches it firmly. Some rows have no size entry. The others give once, few or many, or a class for an expanded clone.

>-|-|TRBJ2-1|TRBV3-1/TRBV3-2
CASSQVGGRGEQFF
TGTGCCAGCAGCCAAGTTGGCGGGCGGGGTGAGCAGTTCTTC
>-|-|TRBJ2-5|TRBV5-1
CASSLWTAQETQYF
TGCGCCAGCAGCTTGTGGACAGCCCAAGAGACCCAGTACTTC
>-|-|TRBJ2-7|TRBV6-5
CASSQGGVLEQYF
TGTGCCAGCAGTCAGGGGGGGGTTCTCGAGCAGTACTTC
>-|-|TRBJ2-3|TRBV4-1
CASSQVTASTDTQYF
TGCGCCAGCAGCCAAGTAACTGCTAGCACAGATACGCAGTATTTT
>-|-|TRBJ2-7|TRBV6-2/TRBV6-3
CASSYGMEQYF
TGTGCCAGCAGTTACGGCATGGAGCAGTACTTC
>-|-|TRBJ1-5|TRBV12-3/TRBV12-4
CASTPQGGQPQHF
TGTGCCAGCACCCCCCAGGGAGGTCAGCCCCAGCATTTT
>-|-|TRBJ2-5|TRBV6-5
CASSLSAGETQYF
TGTGCCAGCAGCCTTAGCGCTGGGGAGACCCAGTACTTC
>-|few|TRBJ2-5|TRBV12-3/TRBV12-4
CASSMDRRAQYF
TGTGCCAGCAGTATGGACCGACGAGCCCAGTACTTC
>TRBD2|-|TRBJ2-5|TRBV6-5
CASRKTSGRAGTQYF
TGTGCCAGCAGGAAGACTAGCGGGAGAGCGGGGACCCAGTACTTC
>-|-|TRBJ2-5|TRBV4-2
CASSQGEAGTQYF
TGTGCCAGCAGCCAGGGAGAAGCTGGGACCCAGTACTTC
>-|-|TRBJ1-2|TRBV28
CASSSGISGYTF
TGTGCCAGCAGTTCGGGGATCAGTGGCTACACCTTC
>TRBD2|-|TRBJ2-2|TRBV7-6
CASSFLAGELTGELFF
TGTGCCAGCAGCTTCTTAGCGGGAGAGTTAACCGGGGAGCTGTTTTTT
>-|-|TRBJ2-7|TRBV24-1
CATSDSSGVYEQYF
TGTGCCACCAGTGATTCCTCTGGGGTCTACGAGCAGTACTTC
>-|-|TRBJ1-2|TRBV21-1
CASSKAGRVDYGYTF
TGTGCCAGCAGCAAAGCAGGGAGGGTAGACTATGGCTACACCTTC
>-|once|TRBJ2-1|TRBV20-1
CSAIQNEQFF
TGCAGTGCGATTCAGAATGAGCAGTTCTTC
>-|-|TRBJ1-1|TRBV11-3
CASSAGLNTEAFF
TGTGCCAGCAGCGCGGGCTTGAACACTGAAGCTTTCTTT
>TRBD1|-|TRBJ2-2|TRBV6-5
CASSYSGGSGELFF
TGTGCCAGCAGTTACTCAGGGGGCTCCGGGGAGCTGTTTTTT
>-|-|TRBJ1-1|TRBV6-2/TRBV6-3
CASSRDNTEAFF
TGTGCCAGCAGTCGGGACAACACTGAAGCTTTCTTT
>TRBD1|-|TRBJ1-1|TRBV6-2/TRBV6-3
CASSRQGRATEAFF
TGTGCCAGCAGTCGACAGGGAAGGGCCACTGAAGCTTTCTTT
>-|-|TRBJ2-3|TRBV10-3
CAISESAQLHTDTQYF
TGTGCCATCAGTGAGTCGGCGCAGCTCCACACAGATACGCAGTATTTT
>-|once|TRBJ1-2|TRBV28
CASTLEGYGYTF
TGTGCCAGCACCCTGGAGGGATATGGCTACACCTTC
>TRBD1|-|TRBJ2-5|TRBV7-9
CASSLEGGWETQYF
TGTGCCAGCAGCTTAGAAGGGGGCTGGGAGACCCAGTACTTC
>TRBD1|-|TRBJ2-1|TRBV5-5
CASSPQQGWNEQFF
TGTGCCAGCAGCCCACAACAGGGGTGGAATGAGCAGTTCTTC
>-|-|TRBJ2-1|TRBV24-1
CATSDRGNEQFF
TGTGCCACCAGTGATCGTGGCAATGAGCAGTTCTTC
>-|-|TRBJ1-6|TRBV19
CASSPAWENSPLHF
TGTGCCAGTAGCCCCGCTTGGGAAAATTCACCCCTCCACTTT
>TRBD2|-|TRBJ2-7|TRBV27
CASSWGGRASYEQYF
TGTGCCAGCAGCTGGGGCGGGAGGGCCTCCTACGAGCAGTACTTC
>-|-|TRBJ1-2|TRBV11-2
CASSLDPNGYTF
TGTGCCAGCAGCTTAGATCCCAATGGCTACACCTTC
>-|-|TRBJ2-1|TRBV19
CASSIMGSEQFF
TGTGCCAGTAGTATAATGGGTTCTGAGCAGTTCTTC
>TRBD2|-|TRBJ2-1|TRBV5-1
CASSLGLAGRNEQFF
TGCGCCAGCAGTTTGGGACTAGCGGGACGCAATGAGCAGTTCTTC
>-|few|TRBJ2-7|TRBV28
CASTPSGSAYEQYF
TGTGCCAGCACTCCCTCGGGGTCTGCCTACGAGCAGTACTTC
>-|once|TRBJ2-7|TRBV6-6
CASGTGSYEQYF
TGTGCCAGCGGGACGGGGTCCTACGAGCAGTACTTC
>TRBD1|once|TRBJ2-2|TRBV7-9
CASRAGQAIGELFF
TGTGCCAGCAGGGCGGGACAGGCTATCGGGGAGCTGTTTTTT
>-|-|TRBJ2-5|TRBV7-9
CASSPPRSGDWETQYF
TGTGCCAGCAGCCCCCCTAGGTCAGGGGATTGGGAGACCCAGTACTTC
>TRBD1|-|TRBJ1-2|TRBV11-2
CASNRQGMNYGYTF
TGTGCCAGCAACAGACAGGGGATGAACTATGGCTACACCTTC
>-|-|TRBJ1-2|TRBV29-1
CSVAPPDGYTF
TGCAGCGTTGCCCCTCCGGATGGCTACACCTTC
>TRBD2|-|TRBJ2-2|TRBV4-3
CASSHPPGLAGQTGELFF
TGCGCCAGCAGCCATCCCCCGGGACTAGCGGGACAGACCGGGGAGCTGTTTTTT
>TRBD1|-|TRBJ1-2|TRBV28
CASSRTGSVDYGYTF
TGTGCCAGCAGTCGGACAGGGTCAGTGGACTATGGCTACACCTTC
>-|-|TRBJ1-1|TRBV3-1/TRBV3-2
CASSSSGAEAFF
TGTGCCAGCAGCTCCTCAGGGGCTGAAGCTTTCTTT
>TRBD2|-|TRBJ2-1|TRBV7-6
CASSLVSSGGGEQFF
TGTGCCAGCAGCTTAGTCTCTAGCGGGGGTGGTGAGCAGTTCTTC
>TRBD2|-|TRBJ2-1|TRBV28
CASSSIRTSSWRELYNEQFF
TGTGCCAGCAGTTCCATTAGGACTAGTAGTTGGAGGGAACTCTACAATGAGCAGTTCTTC
>TRBD1|-|TRBJ1-6|TRBV19
CASSVMTGDVNNSPLHF
TGTGCCAGTAGTGTAATGACAGGGGACGTGAATAATTCACCCCTCCACTTT
>-|-|TRBJ2-3|TRBV5-1
CASSLASFLSTDTQYF
TGCGCCAGCAGCTTGGCATCATTTCTTAGCACAGATACGCAGTATTTT
>-|-|TRBJ1-1|TRBV9
CASSVGGGRTEAFF
TGTGCCAGCAGCGTAGGAGGTGGGCGGACTGAAGCTTTCTTT
>TRBD2|-|TRBJ2-2|TRBV27
CASRRFSGTSGNIGELFF
TGTGCCAGCAGGAGATTTAGTGGGACTAGCGGGAACATCGGGGAGCTGTTTTTT
>-|-|TRBJ2-2|TRBV5-1
CASSPGTGGGTGELFF
TGCGCCAGCAGTCCCGGGACCGGGGGTGGCACCGGGGAGCTGTTTTTT
>-|-|TRBJ1-4|TRBV6-6
CASSQTNEKLFF
TGTGCCAGCAGTCAAACTAATGAAAAACTGTTTTTT
>-|-|TRBJ2-1|TRBV4-1
CASSQGGGAYNEQFF
TGCGCCAGCAGCCAAGGAGGGGGAGCCTACAATGAGCAGTTCTTC
>-|-|TRBJ1-1|TRBV19
CASSRGPVGITEAFF
TGTGCCAGTAGTAGAGGCCCAGTGGGGATCACTGAAGCTTTCTTT
>-|-|TRBJ1-4|TRBV16
CASSSPGVTNEKLFF
TGTGCCAGCAGTTCTCCAGGAGTAACTAATGAAAAACTGTTTTTT
>-|-|TRBJ2-1|TRBV28
CASSYGTLRYNEQFF
TGTGCCAGCAGTTACGGGACCTTAAGGTACAATGAGCAGTTCTTC
>-|-|TRBJ2-7|TRBV5-6
CASSSDSVSYEQYF
TGTGCCAGCAGCTCTGACAGCGTCTCCTACGAGCAGTACTTC